These T cell receptor beta chains were read from a single sample in a study of blood T cell repertoires in COVID-19. The repertoire was sequenced with immunoSEQ multiplex PCR; TCRdb's copy has only in-frame clones and lacks some. The data contain about 160,000 clones, roughly 85% of them singletons. Sample: PBMCs or T cells enriched from blood (not recorded which). The receptors were gathered from a man between 60 and 75 years old who had recovered from COVID-19. Both conserved end residues are trimmed from each CDR3. The order of the fields is CDR3 protein, V gene.

ATSSPFVTSGGRYEQF	TRBV15
ASSFNTDTGELF	TRBV5-1
ASSQSYTPRKLKNTGELF	TRBV23-1
ASSRDSTDTQY	TRBV28
ASSIYPATDGGYT	TRBV19
ASSLGGLASEQY	TRBV11-3
ASSLIQGIGGYT	TRBV6-1
ASSQDLGARGETQY	TRBV3-1/TRBV3-2
ASRGQLLETQY	TRBV10-2
ASSLGAGETQY	TRBV18
ASSIGLAAGELF	TRBV5-1
ASSRTENTGELF	TRBV19
ASSLDRVSLAGELF	TRBV5-1
ASSLGAGRANQPQH	TRBV7-8
AWRFQGPQGSYNSPLH	TRBV30
ASSRTGQVNEKLF	TRBV6-5
ASSGQGQGGNQPQH	TRBV10-1
ASSSRAGRVYNEQF	TRBV7-6
ASSSTGDTEAF	TRBV19
ASSGRTSGGAYLSDEQF	TRBV28
ASSLSLGQGAGEQY	TRBV7-6
ASSLGQGNTEAF	TRBV7-6
ASNAGWGDTQY	TRBV7-2
ASSLGGHNEQF	TRBV11-3
ASAAQGRTDTQY	TRBV18
ASSPGLAGGETQY	TRBV18
ASSSGSLGYT	TRBV28
ASSLWRQSSYNSPLH	TRBV5-6
ASSRDYEQY	TRBV6-5
ASSLTSGNSGELF	TRBV27
ASSHYRPGQGVNEQF	TRBV3-1/TRBV3-2
ASSQAGASTGELF	TRBV3-1/TRBV3-2
ASSPPTGGRGTDTQY	TRBV18
ASTPSGVPRDEQF	TRBV3-1/TRBV3-2
ASGLGARGSFEQY	TRBV12-5
ASSLSISYEQY	TRBV28
ASRGGRSNTEAF	TRBV2
ASIAQGGVGELF	TRBV2
ASSQGQGYT	TRBV3-1/TRBV3-2
ASSLEGTGVHEQY	TRBV5-5
ASSVDSGAGSEKLF	TRBV6-1
ASSVETGRSTDTQY	TRBV6-1
ASSQERENNEQF	TRBV4-1
ASSTSGSEGNEQF	TRBV7-2
ASSLAGTGPGELF	TRBV5-1
ASSLERMNTEAF	TRBV5-1
SALVLETQY	TRBV20-1
ASSKGQPGETQY	TRBV5-4